These 20 T cell receptor beta chains came from one sample sequenced in a study of blood T cell repertoires in COVID-19. Sequencing was performed with immunoSEQ multiplex PCR; in TCRdb, only in-frame clones are kept and a portion is missing. The profile shows about 160,000 clones, around nine tenths of them singletons. The specimen was peripheral blood. The receptors derive from a man in his sixties with active or convalescent COVID-19.

The gene calls are TRBV18 and TRBJ2-7; D is unresolved. CDR3 size: 13 residues. V lost 2 bases and J 3 bases, leaving 8 bases between the germline ends. Germline V gene data show CDR1 as KGHSH and CDR2 as LQKENI. DNA for the CDR3: TGTGCCAGCTCACCAGGAGTGGGCTACGAGCAGTACTTC. It encodes CASSPGVGYEQYF.

Only one count was recorded for this clone. This chain joins TRBV5-4 and TRBJ2-1; TRBD1 aligns across 7 bases. Per the germline V gene, CDR1 is SGHNT and CDR2 is YYREEE (reference sequence). This CDR3 contains 13 residues. Trimming cost V 7 bases and J 6 bases; bases outside gene matches: 7. The CDR3 region is CASDNRGRNEQFF. CDR3 coding DNA: TGTGCCAGCGATAACAGGGGCCGCAATGAGCAGTTCTTC. The full variable domain, its missing parts supplied by reference TRBV5-4 and TRBJ2-1, is ETGVTQSPTHLIKTRGQQVTLRCSSQSGHNTVSWYQQALGQGPQFIFQYYREEENGRGNFPPRFSGLQFPNYSSELNVNALELDDSALYLCASDNRGRNEQFFGPGTRLTVL.

The chain recombines TRBV7-2 with TRBJ2-5, with 7 bases identical to TRBD1. The germline V gene has CDR1 SGHTA and CDR2 FQGNSA. The CDR3 spans 15 residues. V shed 2 bases, J shed 2 bases, and the junction held 5 bases outside the gene matches. CDR3 in DNA: TGTGCCAGCAGCTTATGGGCAGGGGGTCAAGAGACCCAGTACTTC. Protein product: CASSLWAGGQETQYF.

The V and J genes are TRBV7-2 and TRBJ2-5; 15 bases align to TRBD2. Germline-derived CDR1 and CDR2 are SGHTA and FQGNSA. The CDR3 contains 17 residues. V trimming: 5 bases; J trimming: 6 bases; junction bases outside the gene matches: 10. CDR3 bases: TGTGCCAGCAGCCCGCCCGGACTAGCGGGGGGGCTTAAGACCCAGTACTTC. As protein: CASSPPGLAGGLKTQYF. Looking up the rest from reference TRBV7-2 and TRBJ2-5 gives the full variable domain: GAGVSQSPSNKVTEKGKDVELRCDPISGHTALYWYRQSLGQGLEFLIYFQGNSAPDKSGLPSDRFSAERTGGSVSTLTIQRTQQEDSAVYLCASSPPGLAGGLKTQYFGPGTRLLVL.

The V call is TRBV6-5, the J call TRBJ1-2, with 7 nucleotides matching TRBD1. After removal of 5 bases from V and 3 bases from J, the junction contained 6 bases not matched to a gene. CDR3 size: 14 residues. Per the germline V gene, CDR1 is MNHEY and CDR2 is SVGAGI. For the CDR3, the DNA is TGTGCCAGCAGTACCGACAGGGAGTACTATGGCTACACCTTC. Translation gives CASSTDREYYGYTF.

V usage is TRBV18 and J usage is TRBJ2-7; no reliable D call. Germline V CDR1 and CDR2: KGHSH, LQKENI. V was clipped by 0 bases and J by 5 bases, with 5 bases between them. The CDR3 is 12 residues long. Written as DNA, the CDR3 is TGTGCCAGCTCACCACCGAGCGACGAGCAGTACTTC. It yields the protein CASSPPSDEQYF.

The gene calls are TRBV5-8 and TRBJ2-1, with 9 bases fitting TRBD2. The CDR3 consists of 17 residues. Germline V gene sequence: CDR1 SGHTS, CDR2 YDEGEE. The J segment lost 12 bases and the V segment lost 4 bases, leaving 20 bases of the junction unmatched. The CDR3 bases are TGTGCCAGCAGCCTCTATGGGGCTAGCGGGGCCCCGGGGGGGCAGTTCTTC. It yields the protein CASSLYGASGAPGGQFF.

The rearrangement joins TRBV12-3 or TRBV12-4 to TRBJ1-2; 7 positions match TRBD1. The CDR3 runs 13 residues. The trim removed 3 bases at V and 3 bases at J, leaving 1 base unmatched. For the CDR3, the DNA is TGTGCCAGCAGTTTGGGGACAGACTATGGCTACACCTTC. Amino acids: CASSLGTDYGYTF.

The chain uses TRBV30 and TRBJ1-3; D call uncertain. V dropped 7 bases and J dropped 0 bases, with 16 bases sitting between them. Germline assignment: CDR1 GTSNPN and CDR2 SVGIG (reference sequence). This CDR3 has 15 residues. For the CDR3, the DNA is TGTGCCTACTCTACCGGACTGATCTCTGGAAACACCATATATTTT. It is translated as CAYSTGLISGNTIYF.

The chain couples TRBV11-2 to TRBJ2-3, with TRBD2 as a possible D gene (5 bases). Trimming took 3 bases from V and 4 from J, leaving 11 bases between them. From germline, CDR1 is SGHAT and CDR2 FQNNGV. The CDR3 is 14 residues long. The CDR3 loop reads CASSFLAYPDTQYF. The DNA for the CDR3 is TGTGCCAGCAGCTTTCTAGCATATCCAGATACGCAGTATTTT.

This clone was picked up a small number of times. The chain carries TRBV5-1 and TRBJ2-7; D might be TRBD1 (6 bases). This CDR3 comprises 14 residues. Trimming shortened V by 2 bases and J by 5 bases, and 14 bases separated the two germline ends. Germline CDR1 and CDR2: SGHRS and YFSETQ. CDR3 protein: CASSFGQGFNEQYF. In DNA, the CDR3 is TGCGCCAGCAGCTTTGGGCAGGGGTTCAACGAGCAGTACTTC.

The CDR3 region is CASSPTGRANYGYTF. CDR3 nucleotides: TGTGCCAGCTCACCTACGGGCAGGGCCAACTATGGCTACACCTTC. The chain carries TRBV18 and TRBJ1-2; TRBD1 is a possible D gene (5 bases). The CDR3 spans 15 residues. Germline CDR1 KGHSH, CDR2 LQKENI. V was clipped by 3 bases and J by 2 bases, with 13 bases between them.

The chain links TRBV11-2 to TRBJ1-5; D is possibly TRBD1 (6 bases). The CDR3 is 16 amino acids. The germline V and J ends were trimmed by 3 bases and 1 base, with 13 bases remaining between them. Germline V gene sequence: CDR1 SGHAT, CDR2 FQNNGV. CDR3 loop: CASSLGQGMSNQPQHF. The CDR3, as DNA: TGTGCCAGCAGCTTGGGGCAGGGGATGAGCAATCAGCCCCAGCATTTT.

This chain connects TRBV6-4 to TRBJ2-1; 7 bases are a match to TRBD2. The CDR3 contains 20 residues. The J segment lost 1 base and the V segment lost 0 bases, leaving 15 bases of the junction unmatched. In germline, CDR1 is MRHNA, CDR2 SNTAGT. CDR3 nucleotides: TGTGCCAGCAGTGACTCCCGACTCGCGGGCCCCGGGGGGTCCTACAATGAGCAGTTCTTC. Protein product: CASSDSRLAGPGGSYNEQFF.

The V call is TRBV25-1, the J call TRBJ2-7; D uncertain. Trimming removed 4 bases at V and 0 bases at J, with 7 bases between. The CDR3 length is 13 residues. Germline CDR1 and CDR2: MGHDK and SYGVNS. The CDR3 loop reads CASSAGISYEQYF. CDR3 coding DNA: TGTGCCAGCAGTGCAGGAATCTCCTACGAGCAGTACTTC.

This chain uses TRBV7-9 with TRBJ2-5, with 9 nucleotides matching TRBD1. The germline V gene has CDR1 SEHNR and CDR2 FQNEAQ (reference sequence). With 5 bases clipped from V and 2 bases from J, the junction kept 3 bases outside the gene matches. The CDR3 contains 14 residues. The CDR3 coding sequence is TGTGCCAGCAGCCCGGACAGGGGACAAGAGACCCAGTACTTC. As protein: CASSPDRGQETQYF. Combining the CDR3 with reference TRBV7-9 and TRBJ2-5 gives the whole variable domain DTGVSQNPRHKITKRGQNVTFRCDPISEHNRLYWYRQTLGQGPEFLTYFQNEAQLEKSRLLSDRFSAERPKGSFSTLEIQRTEQGDSAMYLCASSPDRGQETQYFGPGTRLLVL.

This chain uses TRBV25-1 with TRBJ1-2; a possible D gene is TRBD1 (6 bases). Germline lookup yields CDR1 MGHDK and CDR2 SYGVNS. This CDR3 is 15 amino acids long. V was cut by 1 base and J by 1 base, with 10 bases left in between. In nucleotides, the CDR3 is TGTGCCAGCAGTGAATGGCGACAGGTTAACTATGGCTACACCTTC. It encodes CASSEWRQVNYGYTF.

V gene TRBV18 combines with J gene TRBJ2-5; D perhaps matches TRBD2 (6 bases). Germline CDR1 and CDR2: KGHSH and LQKENI. The CDR3 has 14 amino acids. V shed 4 bases and J shed 5 bases, with 14 bases lying between them. The CDR3 coding sequence is TGTGCCAGCTCACGGGAGGACACCTGGGAGACCCAGTACTTC. Encoded protein: CASSREDTWETQYF.

V usage is TRBV3-1 (or the pseudogene TRBV3-2) and J usage is TRBJ2-1, with 9 bases matching TRBD1. Germline V gene lookup returns CDR1 LGHDT and CDR2 YNNKEL (reference sequence). This CDR3 contains 14 residues. V was pared by 4 bases and J by 7 bases, with 5 bases of the junction left unmatched. The chain's CDR3 is CASSPRQGENEQFF. The CDR3 nucleotides are TGTGCCAGCAGCCCCCGACAGGGGGAAAATGAGCAGTTCTTC.

The rearrangement joins TRBV2 to TRBJ1-5; 7 bases match TRBD1. Trimming took 8 bases from V and 6 from J; bases not matched to a gene: 7. The CDR3 consists of 13 residues. Germline loops: CDR1 SNHLY, CDR2 FYNNEI. CDR3 nucleotide sequence: TGTGCCAGCCGACAGGGATGGGCTCAGCCCCAGCATTTT. Protein sequence: CASRQGWAQPQHF. Looking up the rest from reference TRBV2 and TRBJ1-5 gives the full variable domain: EPEVTQTPSHQVTQMGQEVILRCVPISNHLYFYWYRQILGQKVEFLVSFYNNEISEKSEIFDDQFSVERPDGSNFTLKIRSTKLEDSAMYFCASRQGWAQPQHFGDGTRLSIL.